The clone carrying this T cell receptor beta chain was found many times. The antigen remains undetermined. The data derive from a study of beta chain features in type 1 diabetes. Overall study findings and caveats: In type 1 diabetes patients, VDJ junctions had fewer insertions; deletions at these junctions were more frequent. When Type 1 diabetes patients were examined, their TCRB CDR3s proved moderately but significantly shorter in all four CD4+ subsets.

The whole isolated RNA underwent reverse transcription, so sequencing captured expressed TCRB transcripts. Regulatory, naive and central memory T cell samples averaged about 3.5 million reads. TCRdb keeps only in-frame clones here, not all; method: immunoSEQ multiplex PCR. Of about 290,000 clones detected, around 7.8% appear once; the ten largest clones hold over 0.8%. The CDR3 extends over 17 amino acids. V trimming: 0 bases; J trimming: 7 bases; junction bases outside the gene matches: 11. Looked up from germline, CDR1 is LGHNA and CDR2 is YSLEER. This clonotype was obtained from a woman aged 18-35 years in good health. The specimen sequenced was central memory CD4+ T cells from blood. This chain links TRBV4-3 with TRBJ1-5, with 8 bases that match TRBD1. CDR3 in amino acids: CASSQEFPQGANQPQHF. The CDR3 bases are TGCGCCAGCAGCCAAGAGTTCCCTCAGGGGGCTAACCAGCCCCAGCATTTT.